Below are 8 T cell receptor beta chains sequenced from a single sample in a study of Ad26.COV2.S vaccination and SARS-CoV-2 variants. Treatment denoted: 19 received Ad26.COV2.S at low or high dose, single or two shots; about five received placebo; per-sample allocation not given. At day 63 after the first vaccine or placebo injection, samples were drawn. Assay used: immunoSEQ multiplex PCR; TCRdb lists only in-frame clones, some missing. The sample consists of about 680,000 clones, roughly nine tenths of them appearing once. The material was peripheral blood, obtained in a trial of Ad26.COV2.S vaccine versus placebo. The receptors stem from a person between 18 and 60 years old who received the Ad26.COV2.S COVID-19 vaccine or a placebo.

The chain has TRBV3-1 (or the pseudogene TRBV3-2) and TRBJ1-4; no firm D call. Trimming cost V 3 bases and J 0 bases, with 11 bases left between them. Germline loops: CDR1 LGHDT, CDR2 YNNKEL (reference sequence). The CDR3 runs to 16 residues. Here the CDR3 DNA reads TGTGCCAGCAGCCAGGGTTTAGCCGCAACTAATGAAAAACTGTTTTTT. Encoded protein: CASSQGLAATNEKLFF.

This clone has just one count. The chain couples TRBV3-1 (or the pseudogene TRBV3-2) to TRBJ2-7; TRBD2 matches 7 bases. J lost 6 bases, V lost 1 base, and 3 bases had no gene match. The CDR3 extends over 13 amino acids. Germline lookup yields CDR1 LGHDT and CDR2 YNNKEL (reference sequence). The CDR3 sequence: CASSQGASGEQYF. The CDR3 nucleotides are TGTGCCAGCAGCCAAGGGGCTAGCGGCGAGCAGTACTTC.

The chain employs TRBV29-1 and TRBJ2-3; 7 bases agree with TRBD1. V shed 6 bases and J 4 bases; nucleotides not matched to a gene: 7. The length of the CDR3 is 13 residues. The germline gives CDR1 SQVTM, CDR2 ANQGSEA. The CDR3, as DNA: TGCAGCGTGCTACAGGGGCAAGCAGATACGCAGTATTTT. Its protein is CSVLQGQADTQYF.

The chain recombines TRBV9 with TRBJ2-1; 7 nucleotides line up with TRBD2. V was clipped by 1 base and J by 8 bases; unmatched bases: 18. Germline-derived CDR1 and CDR2 are SGDLS and YYNGEE. This CDR3 is built from 18 residues. This CDR3 is CASSVQAPGGRGRYEQFF. In DNA form, the CDR3 reads TGTGCCAGCAGCGTACAGGCCCCGGGCGGGAGAGGGAGGTATGAGCAGTTCTTC.

The chain carries TRBV5-5 and TRBJ2-1; a weak D match, TRBD1 (6 bases). The CDR3 covers 15 residues. Between the trimmed V and J ends, which lost 1 base and 8 bases, there was a span of 16 bases. CDR1 and CDR2 from the germline V gene are SGHKS and YYEKEE (reference sequence). CDR3 bases: TGTGCCAGCAGCTTGACAGGGAACAACGGCGATGAGCAGTTCTTC. Its translation: CASSLTGNNGDEQFF.

The genes are TRBV4-3 and TRBJ2-7; D may correspond to TRBD1 or TRBD2 (6 bases each). Per the germline V gene, CDR1 is LGHNA and CDR2 is YSLEER. CDR3 length: 12 residues. Trimming removed 4 bases at V and 6 bases at J, with 10 bases between. This chain's CDR3 is CASSLTGAEQYF. In nucleotides, the CDR3 is TGCGCCAGCAGCCTTACGGGGGCCGAGCAGTACTTC.

The genes are TRBV4-2 and TRBJ2-7, with D perhaps being TRBD1 or TRBD2 (5 bases each). Looked up from germline, CDR1 is LGHNA and CDR2 is YNFKEQ. V was clipped by 1 base and J by 2 bases, with 15 bases between them. The CDR3 runs 16 residues. The CDR3 protein is CASSQAGDGPTYEQYF. In nucleotides, the CDR3 is TGTGCCAGCAGCCAAGCCGGGGACGGCCCCACCTACGAGCAGTACTTC.

V gene TRBV24-1 combines with J gene TRBJ2-1; 16 bases are shared with TRBD2. V trimming: 3 bases; J trimming: 6 bases; junction bases outside the gene matches: 4. The CDR3 has 17 amino acids. Per germline, CDR1 KGHDR and CDR2 SFDVKD. In DNA, the CDR3 is TGTGCCACCAGTGATCAGGGACTAGCGGGAGGGCTCAATGAGCAGTTCTTC. Its protein is CATSDQGLAGGLNEQFF.